A single sample gave rise to the 3 T cell receptor beta chains below, sequenced in a study of blood T cells in healthy people across ages. For the second PCR, which ran for about 6 to 11 cycles, a sample-barcoded 5' primer and a J-beta primer mix were used. Via MiXCR, TCRdb re-called the 5' RACE reads, giving one row per CDR3 protein. The data show around 900,000 distinct CDR3 sequences, 29% seen once. Sequencing was done on a sample of blood. These receptors were taken from a woman older than 75 in good health.

In this sample, this clonotype turned up a few times. The chain couples TRBV19 to TRBJ2-1, with 8 bases that match TRBD1. V lost 4 bases, J lost 12 bases, and 14 bases stayed unmatched. Per the germline V gene, CDR1 is LNHDA and CDR2 is SQIVND (reference sequence). The CDR3 totals 15 residues. CDR3 sequence reads: CASSTPRGTGGVQFF. In nucleotides, the CDR3 is TGTGCCAGTAGTACCCCCAGGGGGACAGGCGGAGTGCAGTTCTTC.

This chain uses TRBV6-5 with TRBJ2-2; D uncertain. Germline CDR1 MNHEY, CDR2 SVGAGI. V lost 7 bases and J lost 0, with 9 bases in between. The CDR3 is 14 residues long. CDR3: CASTQTSNTGELFF. The DNA of the CDR3 is TGTGCCAGCACCCAAACTTCGAACACCGGGGAGCTGTTTTTT.

The genes are TRBV4-3 and TRBJ1-2, with TRBD1 matching over 10 bases. The germline V gene encodes CDR1 LGHNA and CDR2 YSLEER. This CDR3 is 18 amino acids long. Germline trimming cut 1 base from V and 1 base from J; bases unmatched to any gene: 9. The chain's CDR3 is CASSQAGTGALRNYGYTF. The CDR3 DNA is TGCGCCAGCAGCCAAGCGGGGACAGGGGCCTTGCGTAACTATGGCTACACCTTC.